This T cell receptor (beta chain) was recorded in a study of blood T cell repertoires in COVID-19. The wider study: Material from acute and convalescent COVID-19 was sourced from the United States, Italy and Spain.

Only in-frame clones appear in the TCRdb table, and some are missing; sequencing was by immunoSEQ multiplex PCR. The repertoire holds approximately 160,000 clones, with about 80% as singletons. V was cut by 0 bases and J by 5 bases, with 20 bases left in between. Germline loops: CDR1 SGDLS, CDR2 YYNGEE. This CDR3 comprises 18 residues. The chain joins TRBV9 to TRBJ1-4, with D possibly being TRBD1 (6 bases). Material for sequencing was peripheral blood. The sequence was collected from a man between 65 and 85 years old who had recovered from COVID-19. The CDR3 sequence is CASSVVVSGGTQNEKLFF. CDR3 sequence (DNA): TGTGCCAGCAGCGTAGTAGTATCCGGTGGGACACAAAATGAAAAACTGTTTTTT.